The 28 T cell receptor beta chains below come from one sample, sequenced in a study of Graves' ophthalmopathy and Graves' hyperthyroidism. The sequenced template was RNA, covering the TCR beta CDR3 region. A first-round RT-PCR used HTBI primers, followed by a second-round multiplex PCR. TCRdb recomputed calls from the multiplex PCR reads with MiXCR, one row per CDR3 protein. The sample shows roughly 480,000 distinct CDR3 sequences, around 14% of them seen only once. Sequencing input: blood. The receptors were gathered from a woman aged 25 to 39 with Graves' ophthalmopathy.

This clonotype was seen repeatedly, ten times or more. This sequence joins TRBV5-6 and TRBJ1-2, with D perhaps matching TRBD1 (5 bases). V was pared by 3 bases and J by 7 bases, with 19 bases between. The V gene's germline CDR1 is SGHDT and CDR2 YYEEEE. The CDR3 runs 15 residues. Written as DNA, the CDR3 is TGTGCCAGCAGCTCCCTTGAGGCCAGAGGGACTGGCTACACCTTC. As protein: CASSSLEARGTGYTF.

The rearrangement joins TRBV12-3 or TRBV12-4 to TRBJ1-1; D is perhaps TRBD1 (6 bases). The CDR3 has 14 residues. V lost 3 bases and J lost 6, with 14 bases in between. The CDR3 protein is CASSLARGQSEAFF. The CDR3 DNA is TGTGCCAGCAGTTTGGCGCGGGGGCAGTCTGAAGCTTTCTTT.

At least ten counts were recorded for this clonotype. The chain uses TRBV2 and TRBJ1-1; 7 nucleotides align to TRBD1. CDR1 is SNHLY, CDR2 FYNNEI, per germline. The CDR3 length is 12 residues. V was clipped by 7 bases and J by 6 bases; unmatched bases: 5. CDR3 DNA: TGTGCCAGCAAACTTCAGGGGGCTGAAGCTTTCTTT. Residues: CASKLQGAEAFF. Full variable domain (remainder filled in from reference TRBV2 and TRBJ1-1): EPEVTQTPSHQVTQMGQEVILRCVPISNHLYFYWYRQILGQKVEFLVSFYNNEISEKSEIFDDQFSVERPDGSNFTLKIRSTKLEDSAMYFCASKLQGAEAFFGQGTRLTVV.

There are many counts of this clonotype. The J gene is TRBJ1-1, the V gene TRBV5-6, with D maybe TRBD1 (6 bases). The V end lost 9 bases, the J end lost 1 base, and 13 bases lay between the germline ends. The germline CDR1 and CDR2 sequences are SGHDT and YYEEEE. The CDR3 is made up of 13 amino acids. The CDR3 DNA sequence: TGTGCCACAAGGGGGATAGGGAACACTGAAGCTTTCTTT. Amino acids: CATRGIGNTEAFF.

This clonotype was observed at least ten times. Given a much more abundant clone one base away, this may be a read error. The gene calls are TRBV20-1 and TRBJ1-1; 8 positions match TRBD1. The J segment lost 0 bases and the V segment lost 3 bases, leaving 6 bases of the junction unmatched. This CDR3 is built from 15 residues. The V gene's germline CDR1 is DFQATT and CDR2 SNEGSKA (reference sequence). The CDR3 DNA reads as TGCAGTGCTAGTCCGACAGGGGTAATGAACACTGAAGCTTTCTTT. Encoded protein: CSASPTGVMNTEAFF.

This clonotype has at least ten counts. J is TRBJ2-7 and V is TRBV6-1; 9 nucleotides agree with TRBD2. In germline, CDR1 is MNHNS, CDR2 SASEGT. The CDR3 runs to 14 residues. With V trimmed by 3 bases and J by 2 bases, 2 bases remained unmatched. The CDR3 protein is CASSDSGSPYEQYF. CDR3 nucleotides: TGTGCCAGCAGTGATAGCGGGAGTCCCTACGAGCAGTACTTC.

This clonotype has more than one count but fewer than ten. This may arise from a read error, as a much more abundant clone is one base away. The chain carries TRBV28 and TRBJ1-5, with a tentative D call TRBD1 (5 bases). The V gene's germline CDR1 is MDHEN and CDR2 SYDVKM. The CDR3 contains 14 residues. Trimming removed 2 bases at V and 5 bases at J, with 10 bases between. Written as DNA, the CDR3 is TGTGCCAGCAGTTTAACCAGGGCCGATCAGCCCCAGCATTTT. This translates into CASSLTRADQPQHF.

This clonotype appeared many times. This CDR3 reads CASTLPGVLSSGFF. CDR3 bases: TGTGCCAGCACCCTCCCTGGAGTCCTCAGTTCGGGTTTCTTT. The V and J genes are TRBV7-9 and TRBJ1-1, with D unresolved. Trimming left V 7 bases short and J 13 bases short, with 25 bases between. This CDR3 spans 14 amino acids. Germline CDR1 and CDR2: SEHNR and FQNEAQ (reference sequence).

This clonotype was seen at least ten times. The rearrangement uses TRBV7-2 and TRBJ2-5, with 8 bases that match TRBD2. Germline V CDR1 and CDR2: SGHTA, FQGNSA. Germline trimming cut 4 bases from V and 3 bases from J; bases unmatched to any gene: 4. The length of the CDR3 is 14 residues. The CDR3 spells CASSSRTSKETQYF. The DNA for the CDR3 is TGTGCCAGCAGCTCCCGGACTAGCAAAGAGACCCAGTACTTC. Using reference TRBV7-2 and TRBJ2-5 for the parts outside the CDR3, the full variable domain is GAGVSQSPSNKVTEKGKDVELRCDPISGHTALYWYRQSLGQGLEFLIYFQGNSAPDKSGLPSDRFSAERTGGSVSTLTIQRTQQEDSAVYLCASSSRTSKETQYFGPGTRLLVL.

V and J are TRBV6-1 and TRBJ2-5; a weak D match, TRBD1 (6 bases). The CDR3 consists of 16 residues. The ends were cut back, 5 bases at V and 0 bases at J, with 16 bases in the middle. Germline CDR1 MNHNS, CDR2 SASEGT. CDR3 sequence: CASSRRGHTYQETQYF. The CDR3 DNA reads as TGTGCCAGCAGTAGAAGGGGACATACGTACCAAGAGACCCAGTACTTC.

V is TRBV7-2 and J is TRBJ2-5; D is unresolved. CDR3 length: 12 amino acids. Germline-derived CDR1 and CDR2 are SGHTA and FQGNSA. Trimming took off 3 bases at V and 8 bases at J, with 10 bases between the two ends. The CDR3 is CASSFGVPTQYF. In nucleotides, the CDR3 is TGTGCCAGCAGCTTTGGGGTCCCCACCCAGTACTTC.

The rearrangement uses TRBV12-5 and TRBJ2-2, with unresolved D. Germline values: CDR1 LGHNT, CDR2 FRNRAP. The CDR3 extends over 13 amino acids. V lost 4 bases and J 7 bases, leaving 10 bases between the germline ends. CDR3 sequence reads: CASGSSGHGELFF. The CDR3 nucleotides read TGTGCTAGTGGTTCCTCCGGGCACGGGGAGCTGTTTTTT.

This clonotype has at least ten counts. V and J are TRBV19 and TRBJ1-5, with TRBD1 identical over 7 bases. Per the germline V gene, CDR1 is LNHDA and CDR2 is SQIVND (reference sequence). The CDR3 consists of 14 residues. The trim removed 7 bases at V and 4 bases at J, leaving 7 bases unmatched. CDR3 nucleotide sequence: TGTGCCAGTAAAGGGGGACAGAGGAATCAGCCCCAGCATTTT. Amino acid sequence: CASKGGQRNQPQHF.

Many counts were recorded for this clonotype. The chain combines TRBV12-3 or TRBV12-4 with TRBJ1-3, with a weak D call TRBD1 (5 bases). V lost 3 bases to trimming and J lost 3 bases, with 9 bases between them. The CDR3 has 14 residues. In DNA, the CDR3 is TGTGCCAGCAGTTTCGACAGCCTTGGAAACACCATATATTTT. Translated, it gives CASSFDSLGNTIYF.

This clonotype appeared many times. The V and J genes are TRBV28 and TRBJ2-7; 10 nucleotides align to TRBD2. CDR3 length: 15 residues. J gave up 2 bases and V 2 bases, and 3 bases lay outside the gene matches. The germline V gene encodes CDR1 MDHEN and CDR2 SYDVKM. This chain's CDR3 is CASSLLAGEAYEQYF. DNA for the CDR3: TGTGCCAGCAGTTTACTAGCGGGAGAAGCCTACGAGCAGTACTTC.

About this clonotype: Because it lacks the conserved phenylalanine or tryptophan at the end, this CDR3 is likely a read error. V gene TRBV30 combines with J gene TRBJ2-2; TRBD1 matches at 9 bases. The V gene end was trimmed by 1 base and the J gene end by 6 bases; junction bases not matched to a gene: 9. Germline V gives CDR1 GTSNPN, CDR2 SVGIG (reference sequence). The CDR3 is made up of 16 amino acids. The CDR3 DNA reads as TGTGCCTGGAGTGACCCGGGACAGGGTGATTCCGGGGAGCTGTTTGTT. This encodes CAWSDPGQGDSGELFV.

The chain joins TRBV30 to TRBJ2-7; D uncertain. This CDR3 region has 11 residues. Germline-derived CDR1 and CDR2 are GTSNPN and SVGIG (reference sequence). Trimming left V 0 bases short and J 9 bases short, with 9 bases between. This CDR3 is CAWSVRPGQYF. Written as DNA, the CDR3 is TGTGCCTGGAGTGTACGCCCAGGGCAGTACTTC.

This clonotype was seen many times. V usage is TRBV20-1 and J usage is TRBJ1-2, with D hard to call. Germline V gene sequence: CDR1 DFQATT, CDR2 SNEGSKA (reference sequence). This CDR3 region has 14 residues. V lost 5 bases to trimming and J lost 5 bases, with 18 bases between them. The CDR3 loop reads CSAPPRTAGYGYTF. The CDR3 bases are TGCAGTGCTCCCCCCAGGACCGCGGGATATGGCTACACCTTC.

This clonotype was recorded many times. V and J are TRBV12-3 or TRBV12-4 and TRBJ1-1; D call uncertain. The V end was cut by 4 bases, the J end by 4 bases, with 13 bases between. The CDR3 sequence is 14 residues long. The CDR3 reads CASSSIGVATEAFF. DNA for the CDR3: TGTGCCAGCAGTTCCATTGGGGTGGCCACTGAAGCTTTCTTT.

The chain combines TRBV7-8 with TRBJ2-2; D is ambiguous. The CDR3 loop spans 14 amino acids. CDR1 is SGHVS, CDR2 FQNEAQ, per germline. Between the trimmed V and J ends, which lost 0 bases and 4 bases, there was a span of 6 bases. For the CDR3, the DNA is TGTGCCAGCAGCTTAGCGTACAGCACCGGGGAGCTGTTTTTT. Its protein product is CASSLAYSTGELFF.

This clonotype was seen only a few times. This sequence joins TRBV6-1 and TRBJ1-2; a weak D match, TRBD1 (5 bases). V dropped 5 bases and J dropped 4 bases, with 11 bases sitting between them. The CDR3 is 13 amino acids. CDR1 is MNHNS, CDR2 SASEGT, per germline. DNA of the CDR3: TGTGCCAGCAGTATCCAGGGTACCTATGGCTACACCTTC. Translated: CASSIQGTYGYTF.

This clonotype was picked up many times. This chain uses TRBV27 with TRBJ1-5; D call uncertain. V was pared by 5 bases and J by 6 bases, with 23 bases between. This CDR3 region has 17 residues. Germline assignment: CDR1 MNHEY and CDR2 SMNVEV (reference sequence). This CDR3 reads CASSPNGRAGWRQPQHF. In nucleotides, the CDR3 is TGTGCCAGCAGTCCTAACGGACGAGCTGGGTGGCGTCAGCCCCAGCATTTT.

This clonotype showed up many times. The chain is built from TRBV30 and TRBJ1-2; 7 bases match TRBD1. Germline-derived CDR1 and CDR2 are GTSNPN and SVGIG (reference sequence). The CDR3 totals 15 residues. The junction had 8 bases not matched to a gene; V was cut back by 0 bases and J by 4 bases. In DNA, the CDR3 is TGTGCCTGGAGTGTAGTGGGACAGAATCTCTATGGCTACACCTTC. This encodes CAWSVVGQNLYGYTF.

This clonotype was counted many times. The CDR3 nucleotides read TGTGCCAGCAGCTTCGGGCCCCCCCTCTACGAGCAGTACTTC. Translated, it gives CASSFGPPLYEQYF. V gene TRBV6-5 combines with J gene TRBJ2-7; no clear D gene. Trimming left V 6 bases short and J 3 bases short, with 15 bases between. The CDR3 consists of 14 residues. Per the germline V gene, CDR1 is MNHEY and CDR2 is SVGAGI.

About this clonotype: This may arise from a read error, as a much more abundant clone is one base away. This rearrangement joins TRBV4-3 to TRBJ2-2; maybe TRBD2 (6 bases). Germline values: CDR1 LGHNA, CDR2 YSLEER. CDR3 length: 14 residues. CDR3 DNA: TGCGCCAGCAGCCAAGGGGGGAGCGGCGGGGAGCTGTTGTTT. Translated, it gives CASSQGGSGGELLF.

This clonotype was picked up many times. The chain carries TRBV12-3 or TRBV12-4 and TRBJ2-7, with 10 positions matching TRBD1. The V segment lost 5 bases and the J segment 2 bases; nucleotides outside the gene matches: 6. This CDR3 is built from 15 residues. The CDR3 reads CASSPGQGVTYEQYF. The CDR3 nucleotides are TGTGCCAGCAGTCCCGGACAGGGGGTAACCTACGAGCAGTACTTC.

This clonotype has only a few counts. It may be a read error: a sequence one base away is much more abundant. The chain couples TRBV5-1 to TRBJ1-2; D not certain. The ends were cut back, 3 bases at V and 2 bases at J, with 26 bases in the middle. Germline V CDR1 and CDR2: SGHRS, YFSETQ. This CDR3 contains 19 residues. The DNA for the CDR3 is TGCGCCAGCAGCTGGTACCCTGAGGCAGCGTTATTTTCGAACTATGGCTACACCTTC. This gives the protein CASSWYPEAALFSNYGYTF. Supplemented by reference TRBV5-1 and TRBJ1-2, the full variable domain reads KAGVTQTPRYLIKTRGQQVTLSCSPISGHRSVSWYQQTPGQGLQFLFEYFSETQRNKGNFPGRFSGRQFSNSRSEMNVSTLELGDSALYLCASSWYPEAALFSNYGYTFGSGTRLTVV.

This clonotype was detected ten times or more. CDR3 in DNA: TGCAGTGCTAGGATGGGGAGCGGGCTAAACATTCAGTACTTC. Translating it yields CSARMGSGLNIQYF. The chain carries TRBV20-1 and TRBJ2-4, with D perhaps TRBD2 (6 bases). The CDR3 loop spans 14 amino acids. Germline V gene lookup returns CDR1 DFQATT and CDR2 SNEGSKA (reference sequence). The V end was cut by 3 bases, the J end by 6 bases, with 15 bases between.